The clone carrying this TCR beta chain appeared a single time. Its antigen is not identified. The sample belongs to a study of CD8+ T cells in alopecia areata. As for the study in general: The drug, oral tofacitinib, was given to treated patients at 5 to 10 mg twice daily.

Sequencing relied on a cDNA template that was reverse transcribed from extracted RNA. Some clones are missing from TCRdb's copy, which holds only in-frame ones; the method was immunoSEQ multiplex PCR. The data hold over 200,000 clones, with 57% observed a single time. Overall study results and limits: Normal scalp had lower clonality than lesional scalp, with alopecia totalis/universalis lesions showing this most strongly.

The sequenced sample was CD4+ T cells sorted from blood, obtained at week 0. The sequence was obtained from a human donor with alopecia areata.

CDR3: CSVEGRLAAINEQFF. CDR3 in DNA: TGCAGCGTTGAAGGAAGACTAGCGGCGATCAATGAGCAGTTCTTC. The gene calls are TRBV29-1 and TRBJ2-1; 9 bases map to TRBD2. Germline loops: CDR1 SQVTM, CDR2 ANQGSEA. The CDR3 has 15 amino acids. J gave up 6 bases and V 1 base, and 7 bases lay outside the gene matches.